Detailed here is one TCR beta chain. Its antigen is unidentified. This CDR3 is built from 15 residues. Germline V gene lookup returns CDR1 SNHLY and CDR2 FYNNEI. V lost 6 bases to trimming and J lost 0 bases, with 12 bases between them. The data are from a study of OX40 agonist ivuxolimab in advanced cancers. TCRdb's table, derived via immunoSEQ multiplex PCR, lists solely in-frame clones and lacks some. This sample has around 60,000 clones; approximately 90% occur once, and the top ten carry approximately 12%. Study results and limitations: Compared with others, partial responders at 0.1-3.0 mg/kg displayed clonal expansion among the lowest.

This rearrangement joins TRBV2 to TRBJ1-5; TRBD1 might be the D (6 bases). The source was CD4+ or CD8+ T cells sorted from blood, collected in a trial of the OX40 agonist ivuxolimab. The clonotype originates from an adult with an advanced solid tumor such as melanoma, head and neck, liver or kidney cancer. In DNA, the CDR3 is TGTGCCAGCAGGGACAGAGCGAATAGCAATCAGCCCCAGCATTTT. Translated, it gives CASRDRANSNQPQHF.